The 8 T cell receptor beta chains below come from one sample, sequenced in a study of OX40 agonist ivuxolimab in advanced cancers. Clones were sequenced by immunoSEQ multiplex PCR, and TCRdb holds only the in-frame ones, with some missing. This sample has fewer than 45,000 clones, with less than 85% found just once. Here the sequenced sample was CD4+ or CD8+ T cells sorted from blood, taken in a trial of the OX40 agonist ivuxolimab. Receptors originate from an adult with an advanced solid tumor such as melanoma, head and neck, liver or kidney cancer.

V is TRBV11-3 and J is TRBJ2-7; D may be TRBD2 (5 bases). Germline V CDR1 and CDR2: SGHNT, YENEEA. V shed 1 base and J shed 4 bases, with 11 bases lying between them. This CDR3 is built from 14 residues. As DNA, the CDR3 is TGTGCCAGCAGCTTAGGAGGGCCCCTATACGAGCAGTACTTC. Residues: CASSLGGPLYEQYF.

This clone was counted ten times or more. This rearrangement joins TRBV14 to TRBJ2-1, with D maybe TRBD1 (5 bases). The CDR3 spans 16 residues. Germline loops: CDR1 SGHDN, CDR2 FVKESK. V was pared by 0 bases and J by 4 bases, with 13 bases between. The CDR3 loop reads CASSQDFATVYNEQFF. The CDR3 coding sequence is TGTGCCAGCAGCCAAGATTTTGCGACAGTTTACAATGAGCAGTTCTTC.

The CDR3 sequence: CASSRGTSGDTQYF. CDR3 nucleotide sequence: TGTGCCAGCAGCCGAGGGACTAGCGGAGATACGCAGTATTTT. The chain employs TRBV6-1 and TRBJ2-3; TRBD2 aligns across 11 bases. Unmatched junction bases numbered 4, after V lost 6 bases and J lost 5 bases. CDR3 length: 14 residues. The germline V gene encodes CDR1 MNHNS and CDR2 SASEGT.

CDR3 loop: CAISAGGVYNSPLHF. The CDR3 DNA sequence: TGTGCCATCAGTGCGGGGGGGGTATATAATTCACCCCTCCACTTT. The rearrangement joins TRBV10-3 to TRBJ1-6, with D tentatively TRBD1 (5 bases). Germline CDR1 is ENHRY and CDR2 is SYGVKD. The CDR3 totals 15 residues. The germline V and J ends were trimmed by 4 bases and 4 bases, with 11 bases remaining between them.

The rearrangement uses TRBV5-1 and TRBJ2-7; D may be TRBD1 (6 bases). CDR1 is SGHRS and CDR2 is YFSETQ in the germline V gene. Between the trimmed V and J ends, which lost 4 bases and 5 bases, there was a span of 16 bases. CDR3 length: 14 residues. CDR3 in amino acids: CASSVGAVDDEQYF. DNA of the CDR3: TGCGCCAGCAGCGTGGGGGCAGTTGACGACGAGCAGTACTTC.

This chain joins TRBV9 and TRBJ2-2; perhaps TRBD1 as D (6 bases). Trimming removed 0 bases at V and 4 bases at J, with 7 bases between. The CDR3 is 14 residues long. Germline V lookup: CDR1 SGDLS, CDR2 YYNGEE. CDR3 region: CASSVGGPTGELFF. CDR3 nucleotides: TGTGCCAGCAGCGTAGGGGGGCCCACCGGGGAGCTGTTTTTT. The full variable domain, completed using reference TRBV9 and TRBJ2-2, is DSGVTQTPKHLITATGQRVTLRCSPRSGDLSVYWYQQSLDQGLQFLIQYYNGEERAKGNILERFSAQQFPDLHSELNLSSLELGDSALYFCASSVGGPTGELFFGEGSRLTVL.

J is TRBJ2-7 and V is TRBV6-6; D gene uncertain. Trimming stripped 8 bases from V and 0 bases from J, with 8 bases between. Germline V lookup: CDR1 MNHNY, CDR2 SVGAGI (reference sequence). CDR3 length: 12 amino acids. CDR3 in DNA: TGTGCCAGCGGACCCAACTCCTACGAGCAGTACGTC. Translating it yields CASGPNSYEQYV.

The genes are TRBV10-2 and TRBJ1-5; a possible D gene is TRBD1 (5 bases). The ends were cut back, 10 bases at V and 3 bases at J, with 13 bases in the middle. This CDR3 has 13 amino acids. CDR1 and CDR2 (germline): WSHSY, SAAADI. CDR3: CATGTNFNQPQHF. The CDR3 bases are TGCGCCACCGGGACCAATTTCAATCAGCCCCAGCATTTT.